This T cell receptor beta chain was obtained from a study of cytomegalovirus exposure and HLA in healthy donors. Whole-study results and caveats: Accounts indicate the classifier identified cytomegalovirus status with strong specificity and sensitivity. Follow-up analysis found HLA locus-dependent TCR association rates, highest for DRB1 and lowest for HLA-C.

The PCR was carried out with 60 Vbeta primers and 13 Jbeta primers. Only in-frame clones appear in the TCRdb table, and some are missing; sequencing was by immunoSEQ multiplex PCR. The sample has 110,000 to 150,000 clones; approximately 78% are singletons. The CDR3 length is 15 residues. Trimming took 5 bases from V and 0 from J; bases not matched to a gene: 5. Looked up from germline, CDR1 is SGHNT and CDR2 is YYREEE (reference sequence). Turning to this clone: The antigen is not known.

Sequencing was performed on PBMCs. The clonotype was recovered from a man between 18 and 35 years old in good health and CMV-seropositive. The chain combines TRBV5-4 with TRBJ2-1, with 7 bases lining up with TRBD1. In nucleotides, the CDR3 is TGTGCCAGCAGACTGGACAGGAACTCCTACAATGAGCAGTTCTTC. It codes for CASRLDRNSYNEQFF.